Sequencing of this TCR beta chain was carried out in a study of regulatory T cells in long-lasting Graves disease. This clonotype was recorded at least ten times. The ends lost 4 bases at V and 4 bases at J; junction bases unmatched: 5. CDR3 length: 13 amino acids. Germline CDR1 reads SQVTM; CDR2 reads ANQGSEA. Specified time point: newly diagnosed GD, antithyroid drugs for less than 3 months. From RNA extracted from PBMCs, the TCR library was made. To make TCR beta libraries, researchers used iRepertoire HTBI primers and Arm-PCR of CDR3 regions. Using its own MiXCR run on the multiplex PCR reads, TCRdb lists one record per CDR3 protein. The profile covers approximately 540,000 distinct CDR3 sequences, with 9.5% to 15% appearing a single time and around 10% taken by the ten largest. This sample was shared with a second study, whose subject was T cells in Graves' hyperthyroidism and ophthalmopathy. Per that paper: Stable hyperthyroidism: no ophthalmopathy progression over 18 months of follow-up. The study left out patients who had uncontrolled infection, other autoimmune disease, pregnancy or lactation. Prediction of ophthalmopathy progression came a median roughly 6.4 months pre-onset.

The sequencing here drew on peripheral blood mononuclear cells (PBMCs), taken at new diagnosis, from a patient treated with antithyroid drugs. The chain links TRBV29-1 to TRBJ2-3; 7 bases are shared with TRBD2. This TCR was sampled from a woman aged 25 to 39 with Graves disease. The CDR3 DNA reads TGCAGCGTTGTTGCGGGAGCCCCAGATACGCAGTATTTT. This sequence encodes CSVVAGAPDTQYF.